Below, one TCR beta chain is given with its context. Its antigen is as yet unknown. Since it is a stray read in a library aimed at alpha chains, this beta chain has a size that is not meaningful. Study-wide findings and caveats: Tumor memory CD4+ T cell TCR gene usage was found to cluster with blood and lymph node memory CD4+ cells and with lymph node naive CD4+ cells.

Cells sorted as Tregs were CD4+, CD25+ and CD127-/low. Unmatched junction bases numbered 4, after V lost 3 bases and J lost 1 base. The CDR3 is 15 amino acids. CDR1 is SNHLY, CDR2 FYNNEI, per germline. Full-length variable regions came from constant-region reverse primers plus semi-nested Nested Universal Primer A PCR. TCRdb reanalysed the 5' RACE reads using MiXCR and keeps one entry per CDR3 protein. The sample holds approximately 120 distinct CDR3 sequences, 94% seen once. V gene TRBV2 combines with J gene TRBJ1-2; 8 bases map to TRBD1. The source is a female donor with breast cancer. The source material was Tregs sorted from blood. As DNA, the CDR3 is TGTGCCAGCAGTGACGTGACAGGGGATAACTATGGCTACACCTTC. The encoded protein is CASSDVTGDNYGYTF.